The 13 T cell receptor beta chains given below trace back to one sample, sequenced in a study of human T cells and chemical hapten exposure. Unique molecular identifiers were linked by the library to individual cDNA molecules. TCRdb re-analysed the reads in MiXCR, keeping a single row per CDR3 protein. The sample records about 160 distinct CDR3 sequences, 50% to 70% being singletons. The sample's treatment: therapeutic diphenylcyclopropenone sensitization with weekly scalp DPC. Source: whole blood, taken before DPC sensitization or 2, 6, or about 24 weeks after (not recorded which). The receptors here all came from an adult with alopecia areata. Some clones in this sample may be carry-over from other donors' samples. This table probably holds off-target reads from a library built for another chain.

A few counts support this clonotype. The chain carries TRBV29-1 and TRBJ2-1, with TRBD1 matching over 8 bases. Germline loops: CDR1 SQVTM, CDR2 ANQGSEA. The CDR3 totals 16 residues. Trimming removed 6 bases from V and 7 bases from J; junction bases left unmatched: 17. The chain's CDR3 is CSVSMTGTGLRNEQFF. The CDR3 DNA reads as TGCAGCGTCTCCATGACCGGGACAGGCCTAAGGAATGAGCAGTTCTTC.

The chain links TRBV18 to TRBJ2-7, with TRBD2 as a possible D gene (6 bases). Trimming took off 6 bases at V and 3 bases at J, with 9 bases between the two ends. Germline lookup yields CDR1 KGHSH and CDR2 LQKENI. This CDR3 contains 12 residues. The CDR3: CASSPGDYEQYF. CDR3 bases: TGTGCCAGCTCCCCGGGAGACTACGAGCAGTACTTC.

This clonotype was seen only a few times. The DNA for the CDR3 is TGTGCCAGCACCTGGGGAGGGGGTACGCAGTATTTT. Its translation: CASTWGGGTQYF. The V and J genes are TRBV6-5 and TRBJ2-3; TRBD2 is a possible D gene (7 bases). Trimming stripped 7 bases from V and 8 bases from J, with 13 bases between. Germline V gives CDR1 MNHEY, CDR2 SVGAGI. The CDR3 spans 12 residues.

This clonotype was counted once. This chain's CDR3 is CASSQKQNTDTQYF. The DNA for the CDR3 is TGTGCCAGTAGTCAGAAGCAGAACACAGATACGCAGTATTTT. The chain employs TRBV19 and TRBJ2-3; D is uncertain. V was pared by 5 bases and J by 2 bases, with 11 bases between. Germline loops: CDR1 LNHDA, CDR2 SQIVND (reference sequence). This CDR3 region has 14 residues.

This clonotype has only one observation. The chain links TRBV12-3 or TRBV12-4 to TRBJ2-2; D is unclear. V lost 1 base to trimming and J lost 6 bases, with 3 bases between them. This CDR3 is 12 amino acids long. CDR3 protein: CASSLGSGELFF. For the CDR3, the DNA is TGTGCCAGCAGTTTAGGGTCCGGGGAGCTGTTTTTT.

The chain uses TRBV10-3 and TRBJ1-1, with TRBD1 matching 8 bases. Losses at the gene ends were 2 bases for V and 10 bases for J; bases not matched to a gene: 6. The CDR3 spans 13 residues. Germline V gene data show CDR1 as ENHRY and CDR2 as SYGVKD. CDR3 sequence: CAISEPDRVGAFF. CDR3 DNA: TGTGCCATCAGTGAGCCGGACAGGGTAGGAGCTTTCTTT.

The chain links TRBV20-1 to TRBJ2-1; 8 bases agree with TRBD2. V trimming: 5 bases; J trimming: 0 bases; junction bases outside the gene matches: 6. CDR1 and CDR2 (germline): DFQATT, SNEGSKA (reference sequence). The CDR3 is 15 residues long. The CDR3 reads CSALLAASSYNEQFF. CDR3 sequence (DNA): TGCAGTGCTTTACTAGCGGCCAGCTCCTACAATGAGCAGTTCTTC.

CDR3 nucleotide sequence: TGCAGTGCGGGCGTCGAGCAGTACTTC. Translated: CSAGVEQYF. The V and J genes are TRBV20-1 and TRBJ2-7; no firm D call. CDR1 and CDR2 from the germline V gene are DFQATT and SNEGSKA (reference sequence). The CDR3 totals 9 residues. V shed 6 bases and J shed 6 bases, with 6 bases lying between them.

The rearrangement links TRBV7-2 to TRBJ2-1; no clear D. The CDR3 runs 11 residues. Germline loops: CDR1 SGHTA, CDR2 FQGNSA. Trimming removed 4 bases from V and 8 bases from J, with 6 bases in between. CDR3 bases: TGTGCCAGCAGCTCGGGTCATGAGCAGTTCTTC. This codes for CASSSGHEQFF.

The chain links TRBV6-1 to TRBJ2-3; D is perhaps TRBD1 (6 bases). In germline, CDR1 is MNHNS, CDR2 SASEGT. V was shortened by 5 bases and J by 4 bases, with 13 bases between the two germline ends. The CDR3 totals 14 residues. This CDR3 reads CASSYRDGSDTQYF. CDR3 nucleotide sequence: TGTGCCAGCAGTTACAGGGATGGGTCAGATACGCAGTATTTT.

This clonotype was counted once. This rearrangement joins TRBV28 to TRBJ2-5; D is uncertain. This CDR3 has 16 residues. The germline gives CDR1 MDHEN, CDR2 SYDVKM. The V gene lost 3 bases and the J gene lost 3 bases, with 17 bases spanning the gap. CDR3 in DNA: TGTGCCAGCAGTTTGAGTCAGGACCCAATTGAAGAGACCCAGTACTTC. Translation gives CASSLSQDPIEETQYF.

This sequence joins TRBV7-3 and TRBJ1-1, with D uncertain. Germline V gene data show CDR1 as SGHTA and CDR2 as FQGTGA. Trimming took 3 bases from V and 3 from J, leaving 8 bases between them. The length of the CDR3 is 13 residues. CDR3 DNA sequence: TGTGCCAGCAGCTTGTTTGGGGACACTGAAGCTTTCTTT. Its protein is CASSLFGDTEAFF.

The chain couples TRBV19 to TRBJ2-7, with unresolved D. The V end lost 7 bases, the J end lost 3 bases, and 7 bases lay between the germline ends. The germline CDR1 and CDR2 sequences are LNHDA and SQIVND (reference sequence). This CDR3 has 11 amino acids. CDR3: CASTAIYEQYF. CDR3 DNA: TGTGCCAGTACCGCTATCTACGAGCAGTACTTC.